This T cell receptor beta chain comes out of a study of cytomegalovirus exposure and HLA in healthy donors. Germline V gene sequence: CDR1 SGHDT, CDR2 YYEEEE. This CDR3 is 14 amino acids long. V lost 0 bases and J lost 5, with 9 bases in between. Separation from the approximately 660-subject first cohort characterized the roughly 120-subject validation cohort, to which the donors belonged. Clones were read by immunoSEQ multiplex PCR, and TCRdb kept only the in-frame ones, dropping some. Counted here are 85,000 to 120,000 clones, less than 90% occurring once; the ten biggest clones make up less than 2%. Broader study findings: The study recorded over 150 TCR beta chains that were cytomegalovirus-associated. Reportedly, cytomegalovirus status was diagnosed with high sensitivity and specificity. The TCR clusters that emerged in the first cohort tended, a later analysis found, to co-occur in the 110 or so validation repertoires.

With respect to this clone: Its cognate antigen is unknown.

Material for sequencing was PBMCs. The TCR originated in a woman aged 18-29 years in good health and CMV-seropositive. The chain couples TRBV5-6 to TRBJ1-5; D is uncertain. In nucleotides, the CDR3 is TGTGCCAGCAGCTTGGGGACTAAACATCAGCCCCAGCATTTT. This encodes CASSLGTKHQPQHF.